What follows are 14 T cell receptor beta chains derived from one specimen sequenced in a study of post-analysis software for immune sequencing data. The antigens these receptors bind are not known. Whole-study findings and limits: In patients, TRBV5-6, TRBV5-1 and TRBV20-1 belonged to five TRBV segments found more frequently than in controls.

The TCR beta cDNA libraries contained unique molecular identifiers. TCRdb itself ran the PCR reads through MiXCR, one entry per CDR3 protein. The data show fewer than 900,000 distinct CDR3 sequences, with 35% to 55% seen just once and roughly 5% held by the top ten. The sequenced sample consisted of blood. The receptors come from a girl under 18 with multiple sclerosis.

The rearrangement joins TRBV6-4 to TRBJ2-1, with 9 bases identical to TRBD2. Germline trimming cut 0 bases from V and 9 bases from J; bases unmatched to any gene: 9. This CDR3 contains 16 residues. The germline gives CDR1 MRHNA, CDR2 SNTAGT. The CDR3 coding sequence is TGTGCCAGCAGTGACTCGGCTAGCGGGAAGACTGGTGAGCAGTTCTTC. Translating gives CASSDSASGKTGEQFF.

This clonotype is a singleton in its sample. Sequence at one end of the junction differs from germline and may be a read error. The chain uses TRBV6-2 or TRBV6-3 and TRBJ1-5; TRBD1 might be the D (5 bases). Germline V CDR1 and CDR2: MNHEY, SVGEGT. CDR3 length equals 14 residues. Here the CDR3 reads CACSYGGGNQPQHF. The DNA of the CDR3 is TGTGCCTGCAGTTACGGGGGAGGTAACCAGCCCCAGCATTTT.

The chain couples TRBV5-1 to TRBJ1-2; D ambiguous. In germline, CDR1 is SGHRS, CDR2 YFSETQ. Trimming pared 0 bases from V and 0 bases from J, leaving 9 bases between. This CDR3 comprises 15 residues. The CDR3 spells CASSLEPGPNYGYTF. DNA of the CDR3: TGCGCCAGCAGCTTGGAGCCGGGCCCTAACTATGGCTACACCTTC.

This clonotype was counted a few times. This rearrangement joins TRBV2 to TRBJ2-1, with D perhaps TRBD1 or TRBD2 (6 bases each). Germline V lookup: CDR1 SNHLY, CDR2 FYNNEI. V was pared by 0 bases and J by 4 bases, with 16 bases between. The CDR3 loop spans 17 amino acids. As DNA, the CDR3 is TGTGCCAGCAGTGAAGCCCCACCCGGGGGCGGTTACAATGAGCAGTTCTTC. It translates to CASSEAPPGGGYNEQFF.

This rearrangement joins TRBV24-1 to TRBJ2-3, with 9 nucleotides matching TRBD2. J gave up 3 bases and V 4 bases, and 7 bases lay outside the gene matches. CDR1 and CDR2 from the germline V gene are KGHDR and SFDVKD. The CDR3 is 16 amino acids. In DNA form, the CDR3 reads TGTGCCACCAGTGACTTCTTAGCGGGAGAAACAGATACGCAGTATTTT. This gives the protein CATSDFLAGETDTQYF.

The chain recombines TRBV6-6 with TRBJ1-5; D gene ambiguous. The length of the CDR3 is 14 residues. Trimming cost V 2 bases and J 6 bases, with 11 bases left between them. Germline V gene sequence: CDR1 MNHNY, CDR2 SVGAGI (reference sequence). In DNA form, the CDR3 reads TGTGCCAGCAGTTACACGGGCGTCACTCAGCCCCAGCATTTT. This encodes CASSYTGVTQPQHF.

This clonotype occurred once. This sequence joins TRBV14 and TRBJ2-7, with TRBD2 matching over 8 bases. V shed 3 bases and J 3 bases; nucleotides not matched to a gene: 7. The CDR3 totals 15 residues. Germline V gene lookup returns CDR1 SGHDN and CDR2 FVKESK. CDR3 sequence (DNA): TGTGCCAGCAGCCAGGGACTAGAGAGGTTCTACGAGCAGTACTTC. It translates to CASSQGLERFYEQYF.

V and J are TRBV3-1 and TRBJ2-3; the D call may be TRBD1 or TRBD2 (5 bases each). CDR3 size: 15 residues. Trimming cost V 5 bases and J 2 bases, with 14 bases left between them. CDR1 and CDR2 from the germline V gene are LGHDT and YNNKEL (reference sequence). This chain's CDR3 is CASSAQWGFTDTQYF. In DNA form, the CDR3 reads TGTGCCAGCAGCGCCCAGTGGGGGTTCACAGATACGCAGTATTTT.

This chain connects TRBV11-2 to TRBJ1-2; unclear D gene. The CDR3 totals 17 residues. Germline assignment: CDR1 SGHAT and CDR2 FQNNGV. Trimming cost V 1 base and J 3 bases, with 18 bases left between them. As DNA, the CDR3 is TGTGCCAGCAGCTTAGGGAGAGACCACGACTGGGACTATGGCTACACCTTC. Amino acids: CASSLGRDHDWDYGYTF. The full variable domain, in which reference TRBV11-2 and TRBJ1-2 provide the parts outside the CDR3, is EAGVAQSPRYKIIEKRQSVAFWCNPISGHATLYWYQQILGQGPKLLIQFQNNGVVDDSQLPKDRFSAERLKGVDSTLKIQPAKLEDSAVYLCASSLGRDHDWDYGYTFGSGTRLTVV.

This clonotype was observed at least ten times. V gene TRBV7-9 combines with J gene TRBJ2-1; 10 bases are shared with TRBD2. The CDR3 is made up of 15 amino acids. J was trimmed by 7 bases and V by 3 bases; bases with no gene match: 6. In germline, CDR1 is SEHNR, CDR2 FQNEAQ (reference sequence). This CDR3 is CASSLTSGSGNEQFF. DNA for the CDR3: TGTGCCAGCAGCTTGACTAGCGGGTCGGGGAATGAGCAGTTCTTC. The whole variable domain, remainder taken from reference TRBV7-9 and TRBJ2-1, is DTGVSQNPRHKITKRGQNVTFRCDPISEHNRLYWYRQTLGQGPEFLTYFQNEAQLEKSRLLSDRFSAERPKGSFSTLEIQRTEQGDSAMYLCASSLTSGSGNEQFFGPGTRLTVL.

The chain joins TRBV7-2 to TRBJ2-1; D is possibly TRBD2 (6 bases). CDR1 SGHTA and CDR2 FQGNSA come from the germline V gene. This CDR3 has 19 residues. Trimming took 1 base from V and 2 from J, leaving 21 bases between them. The CDR3 bases are TGTGCCAGCAGCTTAGGGACTCAGCGGTGGAGGGCCACCTACAATGAGCAGTTCTTC. As protein: CASSLGTQRWRATYNEQFF.

The chain is built from TRBV14 and TRBJ2-1; TRBD1 aligns across 9 bases. The CDR3 contains 15 residues. Losses at the gene ends were 4 bases for V and 3 bases for J; bases not matched to a gene: 4. Germline V lookup: CDR1 SGHDN, CDR2 FVKESK. CDR3 loop: CASSLTGQGYNEQFF. The DNA for the CDR3 is TGTGCCAGCAGCCTTACGGGACAGGGCTACAATGAGCAGTTCTTC.

This clonotype turned up a few times. The chain has TRBV7-9 and TRBJ2-7, with TRBD2 as a possible D gene (5 bases). Trimming cost V 3 bases and J 4 bases, with 13 bases left between them. Germline V gene data show CDR1 as SEHNR and CDR2 as FQNEAQ (reference sequence). This CDR3 spans 14 amino acids. CDR3 sequence (DNA): TGTGCCAGCAGCTTGAACGGGAACAGTTACGAGCAGTACTTC. The encoded protein is CASSLNGNSYEQYF.

The chain joins TRBV5-6 to TRBJ1-5; D may be TRBD1 (6 bases). There are 16 residues in the CDR3. V lost 5 bases to trimming and J lost 3 bases, with 18 bases between them. Germline V lookup: CDR1 SGHDT, CDR2 YYEEEE. The CDR3 here is CASRAWGHSSNQPQHF. The CDR3 region has the DNA TGTGCCAGCAGAGCTTGGGGGCACAGTTCCAATCAGCCCCAGCATTTT.